The present T cell receptor beta chain was sequenced within a study of blood T cell repertoires in COVID-19. This CDR3 has 15 amino acids. Trimming left V 3 bases short and J 2 bases short, with 15 bases between. CDR1 SGHNT and CDR2 YYREEE come from the germline V gene (reference sequence). The repertoire was sequenced with immunoSEQ multiplex PCR; TCRdb's copy has only in-frame clones and lacks some. This sample has about 190,000 clones, with about 87% found just once. Sequenced material: peripheral blood. This TCR was sampled from a woman aged 70-85 years with COVID-19, enrolled during active disease. The chain combines TRBV5-4 with TRBJ2-7; no firm D call. The CDR3 DNA sequence: TGTGCCAGCAGCTCGTTTTCGAGGCTTGCCTACGAGCAGTACTTC. Translation: CASSSFSRLAYEQYF.